This is a list of T cell receptor beta chains from one sample in a study of T cells in Graves' hyperthyroidism and ophthalmopathy. One entry per CDR3 protein, called by TCRdb with MiXCR from the multiplex PCR reads. The table records 340,000 or so distinct CDR3 sequences, roughly 17% of them present only once. The sequenced material came from blood. Every receptor here comes from a man aged 30-40 years with Graves' hyperthyroidism. Both conserved end residues are part of each CDR3. The D gene is left open where the match is weak. Expanded clones are given a class, and other clones once, few, many or no size at all.

clone size	D gene	V gene	J gene	CDR3 protein	CDR3 DNA
many	NA	TRBV7-2	TRBJ1-2	CASSLGAVYGYTF	TGTGCCAGCAGCTTAGGGGCAGTCTATGGCTACACCTTC
many	NA	TRBV24-1	TRBJ1-2	CATSDPGTPGGYTF	TGTGCCACCAGTGACCCCGGGACTCCCGGCGGCTACACCTTC
few	TRBD2	TRBV6-5	TRBJ2-7	CASSYASGTLGDEQYF	TGTGCCAGCAGTTACGCTAGCGGGACTCTCGGGGACGAGCAGTACTTC
NA	TRBD1	TRBV7-8	TRBJ2-3	CASSSDRSTDTQYF	TGTGCCAGCAGCTCGGACAGGAGCACAGATACGCAGTATTTT
many	TRBD1	TRBV2	TRBJ1-5	CASSERTGGDQPQHF	TGTGCCAGCAGTGAACGGACAGGGGGCGATCAGCCCCAGCATTTT
few	NA	TRBV6-6	TRBJ2-6	CASRYSGANVLTF	TGTGCCAGCCGTTACTCTGGGGCCAACGTCCTGACTTTC
NA	NA	TRBV20-1	TRBJ2-5	CSAPHAGETQYF	TGCAGTGCTCCCCACGCCGGGGAGACCCAGTACTTC
NA	NA	TRBV20-1	TRBJ2-1	CSAAWGEYNEQFF	TGCAGTGCAGCATGGGGCGAATACAATGAGCAGTTCTTC
many	TRBD1	TRBV29-1	TRBJ1-3	CSEDQGDSGNTIYF	TGCAGCGAAGACCAAGGGGACAGTGGAAACACCATATATTTT
few	NA	TRBV7-6	TRBJ1-1	CASSTGREAFF	TGTGCCAGCAGCACTGGACGAGAAGCTTTCTTT